A single sample is the source of the 22 T cell receptor beta chains below, sequenced in a study of shared clonotypes between healthy human individuals. CD45RO-negative CD8 cells positively selected for CCR7 made up the naive population, which excluded terminally differentiated effector memory CD45RA+ cells. Produced via immunoSEQ multiplex PCR; TCRdb's table is partial and in-frame only. The profile shows about 590,000 clones, nearly 97% of them singletons. Specimen: naive CD8+ T cells sorted from blood. The receptors were gathered from a woman in her twenties or thirties in good health.

The chain employs TRBV19 and TRBJ2-1; no firm D call. The CDR3 runs to 14 residues. The V gene's germline CDR1 is LNHDA and CDR2 SQIVND (reference sequence). V lost 1 base, J lost 2 bases, and 6 bases lay in between. This CDR3 reads CASSIAEAYNEQFF. CDR3 nucleotide sequence: TGTGCCAGTAGTATAGCCGAGGCCTACAATGAGCAGTTCTTC.

In this sample, this clone turned up once. The V gene is TRBV7-8, the J gene TRBJ2-7; 7 bases map to TRBD1. The CDR3 totals 15 residues. V shed 4 bases and J 0 bases; nucleotides not matched to a gene: 6. Per the germline V gene, CDR1 is SGHVS and CDR2 is FQNEAQ. CDR3 coding DNA: TGTGCCAGCAGCTATCGGACAGGAAGCTCCTACGAGCAGTACTTC. Its protein is CASSYRTGSSYEQYF.

This chain connects TRBV9 to TRBJ2-7; TRBD2 matches at 9 bases. With V trimmed by 2 bases and J by 3 bases, 3 bases remained unmatched. The CDR3 extends over 14 amino acids. Germline CDR1 reads SGDLS; CDR2 reads YYNGEE. The CDR3 sequence is CASSVGAGGYEQYF. In nucleotides, the CDR3 is TGTGCCAGCAGCGTTGGAGCGGGGGGCTACGAGCAGTACTTC. Full variable domain (missing parts from reference TRBV9 and TRBJ2-7): DSGVTQTPKHLITATGQRVTLRCSPRSGDLSVYWYQQSLDQGLQFLIQYYNGEERAKGNILERFSAQQFPDLHSELNLSSLELGDSALYFCASSVGAGGYEQYFGPGTRLTVT.

The chain employs TRBV4-1 and TRBJ1-6; TRBD1 is a possible D gene (5 bases). Germline lookup yields CDR1 MGHRA and CDR2 YSYEKL. V lost 0 bases to trimming and J lost 10 bases, with 7 bases between them. The CDR3 is made up of 13 amino acids. CDR3 residues: CASSQDGGSPLHF. The CDR3 DNA reads TGCGCCAGCAGCCAAGATGGGGGATCACCCCTCCACTTT.

Notes on this clone: A read error may account for a junction end that differs from germline. The V gene is TRBV9, the J gene TRBJ2-1; no firm D call. CDR3 length equals 11 residues. Germline CDR1 reads SGDLS; CDR2 reads YYNGEE. CDR3 amino acids: CASGVYNEQFF. DNA for the CDR3: TGTGCCAGCGGCGTCTACAATGAGCAGTTCTTC. Supplemented by reference TRBV9 and TRBJ2-1, the full variable domain reads DSGVTQTPKHLITATGQRVTLRCSPRSGDLSVYWYQQSLDQGLQFLIQYYNGEERAKGNILERFSAQQFPDLHSELNLSSLELGDSALYFCASGVYNEQFFGPGTRLTVL.

The V gene is TRBV10-3, the J gene TRBJ2-7, with unresolved D. The length of the CDR3 is 12 residues. The V gene's germline CDR1 is ENHRY and CDR2 SYGVKD. V lost 3 bases to trimming and J lost 4 bases, with 7 bases between them. The CDR3 nucleotides are TGTGCCATCAGTGACCAAGAGTACGAGCAGTACTTC. This sequence encodes CAISDQEYEQYF.

V is TRBV28 and J is TRBJ2-1; the match to TRBD2 covers 11 bases. Germline V gene data show CDR1 as MDHEN and CDR2 as SYDVKM. There are 16 residues in the CDR3. The J segment lost 1 base and the V segment lost 5 bases, leaving 4 bases of the junction unmatched. The CDR3 region is CASSPLAGGSYNEQFF. As DNA, the CDR3 is TGTGCCAGCAGTCCTCTAGCGGGAGGATCCTACAATGAGCAGTTCTTC.

The V and J genes are TRBV25-1 and TRBJ1-2, with 9 bases fitting TRBD1. With 3 bases clipped from V and 3 bases from J, the junction kept 8 bases outside the gene matches. There are 16 residues in the CDR3. CDR1 and CDR2 from the germline V gene are MGHDK and SYGVNS. CDR3 residues: CASSDSFWTGDYGYTF. The CDR3 coding sequence is TGTGCCAGCAGTGACTCCTTTTGGACAGGGGACTATGGCTACACCTTC.

The chain links TRBV9 to TRBJ2-3, with 7 bases that match TRBD1. CDR1 and CDR2 (germline): SGDLS, YYNGEE. The CDR3 has 15 residues. The V gene end was trimmed by 3 bases and the J gene end by 3 bases; junction bases not matched to a gene: 7. The DNA for the CDR3 is TGTGCCAGCAGCGAAAGGACAGGTCCTACAGATACGCAGTATTTT. Translation: CASSERTGPTDTQYF.

The chain has TRBV5-1 and TRBJ2-3; TRBD2 agrees at 10 bases. This CDR3 contains 15 residues. Germline assignment: CDR1 SGHRS and CDR2 YFSETQ. The ends lost 3 bases at V and 2 bases at J; junction bases unmatched: 3. CDR3 nucleotides: TGCGCCAGCAGCTCCGGACTAGCGGTCACAGATACGCAGTATTTT. Protein: CASSSGLAVTDTQYF.

The chain uses TRBV9 and TRBJ2-7, with 10 nucleotides matching TRBD2. The germline V gene encodes CDR1 SGDLS and CDR2 YYNGEE. The V segment lost 4 bases and the J segment 2 bases; nucleotides outside the gene matches: 9. CDR3 length: 16 residues. Here the CDR3 DNA reads TGTGCCAGCAGCCCCAGTGCCCTAGCGGGAGCCTACGAGCAGTACTTC. It yields the protein CASSPSALAGAYEQYF.

A few counts support this clone. Other DNA sequences of this sample code for an identical CDR3. The chain couples TRBV5-1 to TRBJ2-7, with D uncertain. Germline-derived CDR1 and CDR2 are SGHRS and YFSETQ. The CDR3 spans 12 residues. Deletions cut 1 base from V and 3 bases from J, with 5 bases between. The CDR3 spells CASSLPSYEQYF. The CDR3 DNA is TGCGCCAGCAGCTTGCCCAGCTACGAGCAGTACTTC.

The chain uses TRBV11-3 and TRBJ2-1; D not certain. Per germline, CDR1 SGHNT and CDR2 YENEEA. CDR3 length: 12 amino acids. Between the trimmed V and J ends, which lost 6 bases and 7 bases, there was a span of 10 bases. The CDR3 protein is CASSIQENEQFF. DNA for the CDR3: TGTGCCAGCAGTATTCAGGAGAATGAGCAGTTCTTC.

The V call is TRBV7-9, the J call TRBJ2-1; TRBD2 is a possible D gene (6 bases). Deletions cut 5 bases from V and 7 bases from J, with 9 bases between. The germline V gene has CDR1 SEHNR and CDR2 FQNEAQ (reference sequence). The CDR3 consists of 12 residues. The CDR3: CASSPRENEQFF. The DNA for the CDR3 is TGTGCCAGCAGCCCTCGGGAGAATGAGCAGTTCTTC.

This rearrangement joins TRBV2 to TRBJ2-3; 10 bases are a match to TRBD2. CDR3 size: 16 residues. After removal of 7 bases from V and 1 base from J, the junction contained 8 bases not matched to a gene. The germline gives CDR1 SNHLY, CDR2 FYNNEI. CDR3 protein: CASTVTSGFGTDTQYF. The CDR3 DNA reads as TGTGCCAGCACCGTGACTAGCGGGTTCGGCACAGATACGCAGTATTTT.

J is TRBJ2-1 and V is TRBV11-2; D is unresolved. The germline V gene has CDR1 SGHAT and CDR2 FQNNGV. With 0 bases removed from V and 8 bases from J, the gap between germline ends came to 11 bases. The CDR3 runs to 14 residues. The CDR3 reads CASSLEQLYHEQFF. DNA for the CDR3: TGTGCCAGCAGCTTAGAGCAGTTGTACCATGAGCAGTTCTTC.

This chain uses TRBV28 with TRBJ2-3, with TRBD2 as a possible D gene (6 bases). Looked up from germline, CDR1 is MDHEN and CDR2 is SYDVKM. The CDR3 loop spans 17 amino acids. The ends were cut back, 6 bases at V and 2 bases at J, with 21 bases in the middle. The chain's CDR3 is CASSTTTSGGITDTQYF. In DNA form, the CDR3 reads TGTGCCAGCAGCACGACGACCAGCGGCGGGATCACAGATACGCAGTATTTT.

The V call is TRBV10-3, the J call TRBJ2-5; D might be TRBD1 (5 bases). This CDR3 is 14 amino acids long. The germline CDR1 and CDR2 sequences are ENHRY and SYGVKD. The V end was cut by 8 bases, the J end by 5 bases, with 18 bases between. The CDR3 sequence: CAIRQSDRWETQYF. The CDR3 nucleotides read TGTGCCATCCGACAGTCCGATCGGTGGGAGACCCAGTACTTC.

Points on this clone: Other DNA sequences from this sample encode an identical CDR3 as well. The genes are TRBV27 and TRBJ2-3; 14 bases match TRBD2. CDR1 is MNHEY and CDR2 is SMNVEV in the germline V gene (reference sequence). CDR3 length: 16 residues. After removal of 5 bases from V and 3 bases from J, the junction contained 4 bases not matched to a gene. CDR3 amino acids: CASSPGLAGVTDTQYF. CDR3 bases: TGTGCCAGCAGTCCGGGACTAGCGGGAGTGACAGATACGCAGTATTTT.

This chain uses TRBV5-4 with TRBJ2-1, with 8 bases fitting TRBD2. Trimming removed 4 bases from V and 4 bases from J; junction bases left unmatched: 7. The CDR3 sequence is 15 residues long. Per germline, CDR1 SGHNT and CDR2 YYREEE (reference sequence). The CDR3 loop is CASSRKREFYNEQFF. CDR3 DNA: TGTGCCAGCAGCCGTAAGCGGGAGTTTTACAATGAGCAGTTCTTC. Combining the CDR3 with reference TRBV5-4 and TRBJ2-1 gives the whole variable domain ETGVTQSPTHLIKTRGQQVTLRCSSQSGHNTVSWYQQALGQGPQFIFQYYREEENGRGNFPPRFSGLQFPNYSSELNVNALELDDSALYLCASSRKREFYNEQFFGPGTRLTVL.

The rearrangement joins TRBV28 to TRBJ1-2; 10 nucleotides agree with TRBD1. There are 16 residues in the CDR3. Per germline, CDR1 MDHEN and CDR2 SYDVKM. With V trimmed by 2 bases and J by 2 bases, 5 bases remained unmatched. CDR3 region: CASSLGTGETNYGYTF. The CDR3 nucleotides read TGTGCCAGCAGTTTAGGGACAGGGGAAACAAACTATGGCTACACCTTC.

The chain couples TRBV27 to TRBJ1-1; 7 bases match TRBD1. Losses at the gene ends were 9 bases for V and 9 bases for J; bases not matched to a gene: 7. CDR1 MNHEY and CDR2 SMNVEV come from the germline V gene (reference sequence). The CDR3 extends over 11 amino acids. CDR3 loop: CASTGEGKAFF. CDR3 coding DNA: TGTGCCAGTACAGGGGAAGGGAAAGCTTTCTTT.